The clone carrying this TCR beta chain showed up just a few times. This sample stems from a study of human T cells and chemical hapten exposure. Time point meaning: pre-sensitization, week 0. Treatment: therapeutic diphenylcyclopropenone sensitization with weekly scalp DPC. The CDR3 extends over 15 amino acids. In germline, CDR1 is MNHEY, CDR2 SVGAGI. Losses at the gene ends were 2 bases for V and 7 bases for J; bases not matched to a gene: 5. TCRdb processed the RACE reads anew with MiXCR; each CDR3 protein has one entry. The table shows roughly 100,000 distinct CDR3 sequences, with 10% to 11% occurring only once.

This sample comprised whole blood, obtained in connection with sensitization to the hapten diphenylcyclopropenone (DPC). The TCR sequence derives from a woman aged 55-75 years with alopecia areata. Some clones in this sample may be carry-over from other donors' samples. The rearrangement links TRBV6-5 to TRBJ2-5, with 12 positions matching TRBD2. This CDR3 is CASSYRTSGVGTQYF. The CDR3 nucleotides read TGTGCCAGCAGTTACCGGACTAGCGGGGTAGGGACCCAGTACTTC.